Below are 29 T cell receptor beta chains sequenced from a single sample in a study of CXCR3-negative and CXCR3-positive naive CD8 T cells. UMI-tagged TRB cDNA libraries were built via 5' RACE. No DNA is given; TCRdb re-called the 5' RACE reads and lists each CDR3 protein once. This sample contains 100,000 to 150,000 distinct CDR3 sequences. Material: naive CXCR3- CD8+ T cells from blood. Subset meaning: CD45RO-CCR7+CD27+CD95- naive CD8+ T cells lacking CXCR3 (TNR3-). The receptors were sampled from a human donor in good health. Some clones in this sample may be carry-over from other donors' samples.

The genes are TRBV3-1 and TRBJ2-3; the TRBD2 assignment by TCRdb is unverifiable without DNA. The CDR3 is 16 amino acids. Germline V gene data show CDR1 as LGHDT and CDR2 as YNNKEL (reference sequence). CDR3 in amino acids: CASSLDSPAGTDTQYF.

V usage is TRBV29-1 and J usage is TRBJ2-1; without DNA, the TCRdb call of TRBD1 cannot be checked. The CDR3 spans 12 residues. In germline, CDR1 is SQVTM, CDR2 ANQGSEA. CDR3: CSVRDSYNEQFF.

The chain couples TRBV5-5 to TRBJ2-5; TCRdb gives TRBD2 as the D gene, but with no DNA this cannot be confirmed. CDR3 length: 14 residues. The germline V gene encodes CDR1 SGHKS and CDR2 YYEKEE (reference sequence). The CDR3 reads CASSSGTYQETQYF.

V usage is TRBV27 and J usage is TRBJ2-1; as DNA is missing, the TRBD2 call by TCRdb cannot be tested. The CDR3 spans 16 residues. Per germline, CDR1 MNHEY and CDR2 SMNVEV (reference sequence). Here the CDR3 reads CASSTPGLAGANEQFF.

This chain's CDR3 is CASSLMYPYEQYF. The chain joins TRBV11-2 to TRBJ2-7. The CDR3 covers 13 residues. The germline V gene has CDR1 SGHAT and CDR2 FQNNGV.

The chain couples TRBV6-1 to TRBJ2-7; TCRdb reports TRBD1, a call that lacks DNA to check it against. This CDR3 contains 13 residues. Per germline, CDR1 MNHNS and CDR2 SASEGT. This chain's CDR3 is CASRALQGYEQYF.

The chain couples TRBV25-1 to TRBJ1-5. This CDR3 region has 14 residues. Germline V CDR1 and CDR2: MGHDK, SYGVNS. CDR3 in amino acids: CASSEVGMYQPQHF.

The rearrangement uses TRBV28 and TRBJ2-7; TCRdb picks TRBD2, but there is no DNA to check that call. Per the germline V gene, CDR1 is MDHEN and CDR2 is SYDVKM. CDR3 length equals 15 residues. The CDR3 reads CASSPTSGSPGEQYF. The whole variable domain, remainder taken from reference TRBV28 and TRBJ2-7, is DVKVTQSSRYLVKRTGEKVFLECVQDMDHENMFWYRQDPGLGLRLIYFSYDVKMKEKGDIPEGYSVSREKKERFSLILESASTNQTSMYLCASSPTSGSPGEQYFGPGTRLTVT.

This chain joins TRBV3-1 and TRBJ2-5; TCRdb designates TRBD2, a call that cannot be tested without DNA. CDR1 and CDR2 from the germline V gene are LGHDT and YNNKEL (reference sequence). The CDR3 runs 15 residues. The CDR3 loop is CASSQVTSGQETQYF.

V and J are TRBV7-9 and TRBJ2-7; TCRdb calls TRBD1, which cannot be checked without DNA. From germline, CDR1 is SEHNR and CDR2 FQNEAQ (reference sequence). This CDR3 contains 12 residues. CDR3 amino acids: CASSTGQYEQYF.

This chain joins TRBV7-8 and TRBJ1-1; TCRdb indicates TRBD1, and absent DNA this call remains unverified. This CDR3 is built from 19 residues. Germline CDR1 and CDR2: SGHVS and FQNEAQ. The CDR3: CASSLGSLSGTGVNTEAFF.

The rearrangement joins TRBV9 to TRBJ1-1. Germline V CDR1 and CDR2: SGDLS, YYNGEE. The CDR3 extends over 16 amino acids. The CDR3 sequence is CASSHYDGSLNTEAFF.

The chain has TRBV7-9 and TRBJ1-5. Germline V gene data show CDR1 as SEHNR and CDR2 as FQNEAQ (reference sequence). The CDR3 is 14 residues long. The CDR3 sequence is CASAGDGNYQPQHF.

The chain couples TRBV29-1 to TRBJ2-7; the TCRdb D gene call, TRBD1, has no DNA to confirm it. Germline V gene sequence: CDR1 SQVTM, CDR2 ANQGSEA. This CDR3 has 15 residues. CDR3 sequence reads: CSAEGTGTGTYEQYF.

The chain joins TRBV10-3 to TRBJ2-5; TCRdb lists TRBD2, though no DNA is available to test this call. CDR3 length equals 15 residues. The germline gives CDR1 ENHRY, CDR2 SYGVKD. The CDR3 here is CAISYSGGSVETQYF.

The chain combines TRBV29-1 with TRBJ1-1. The CDR3 runs 12 residues. Germline CDR1 SQVTM, CDR2 ANQGSEA. CDR3 in amino acids: CTRRTMNTEAFF.

V and J are TRBV6-2 or TRBV6-3 and TRBJ2-1; TCRdb calls TRBD1, which cannot be checked without DNA. The CDR3 is made up of 13 amino acids. Germline V gene data show CDR1 as MNHEY and CDR2 as SVGEGT. CDR3 loop: CASSYGPYGEQFF.

The chain carries TRBV4-3 and TRBJ2-7; TCRdb's D call of TRBD2 is untestable without DNA. Germline CDR1 is LGHNA and CDR2 is YSLEER. This CDR3 has 15 amino acids. CDR3 amino acids: CASSQDRTAHYEQYF.

This chain's CDR3 is CAGGPGVHSNQPQHF. The V and J genes are TRBV25-1 and TRBJ1-5; absent DNA, TCRdb's TRBD1 call cannot be checked. This CDR3 is built from 15 residues. The germline CDR1 and CDR2 sequences are MGHDK and SYGVNS.

CDR3 sequence reads: CASSLGLAVSNEQFF. The chain couples TRBV7-8 to TRBJ2-1; absent DNA, TCRdb's TRBD2 call cannot be checked. The CDR3 is made up of 15 amino acids. Germline CDR1 and CDR2: SGHVS and FQNEAQ.

This chain links TRBV6-2 or TRBV6-3 with TRBJ2-5; the TCRdb D gene call, TRBD1, has no DNA to confirm it. The V gene's germline CDR1 is MNHEY and CDR2 SVGEGT. The CDR3 contains 13 residues. This chain's CDR3 is CASSLQGWETQYF.

The chain links TRBV28 to TRBJ2-7; TCRdb designates TRBD1, a call that cannot be tested without DNA. CDR3 size: 12 residues. The germline V gene encodes CDR1 MDHEN and CDR2 SYDVKM. The CDR3 loop is CASTDRIYEQYF.

The V gene is TRBV30, the J gene TRBJ1-1. The CDR3 totals 14 residues. Germline CDR1 reads GTSNPN; CDR2 reads SVGIG (reference sequence). The CDR3 reads CAWSVLGGNTEAFF.

The chain employs TRBV29-1 and TRBJ2-1; absent DNA, TCRdb's TRBD1 call cannot be checked. CDR3 length equals 16 residues. CDR1 and CDR2 from the germline V gene are SQVTM and ANQGSEA. CDR3 sequence: CSVPGQAMRTYNEQFF.

V gene TRBV7-3 combines with J gene TRBJ2-3; TCRdb designates TRBD2, a call that cannot be tested without DNA. The CDR3 runs 14 residues. The germline V gene has CDR1 SGHTA and CDR2 FQGTGA. CDR3 sequence reads: CASSQTRMADTQYF.

This sequence joins TRBV7-2 and TRBJ2-3; TCRdb's assignment of TRBD2 cannot be checked, as there is no DNA. The germline CDR1 and CDR2 sequences are SGHTA and FQGNSA. CDR3 length equals 17 residues. The CDR3 sequence is CASSATTSGGATDTQYF.

The chain joins TRBV7-8 to TRBJ2-5; TCRdb returns TRBD2, unconfirmable since there is no DNA. CDR1 and CDR2 (germline): SGHVS, FQNEAQ. The CDR3 has 15 amino acids. The CDR3 is CASSLPSAVFETQYF.

The chain has TRBV14 and TRBJ1-2. Germline V gives CDR1 SGHDN, CDR2 FVKESK. This CDR3 comprises 16 residues. CDR3 region: CASSQDRRALDLGYTF.

The V and J genes are TRBV7-9 and TRBJ2-1; TCRdb selects TRBD1, and the lack of DNA leaves this call unchecked. The V gene's germline CDR1 is SEHNR and CDR2 FQNEAQ (reference sequence). The CDR3 loop spans 12 amino acids. CDR3: CASRDMHNEQFF.